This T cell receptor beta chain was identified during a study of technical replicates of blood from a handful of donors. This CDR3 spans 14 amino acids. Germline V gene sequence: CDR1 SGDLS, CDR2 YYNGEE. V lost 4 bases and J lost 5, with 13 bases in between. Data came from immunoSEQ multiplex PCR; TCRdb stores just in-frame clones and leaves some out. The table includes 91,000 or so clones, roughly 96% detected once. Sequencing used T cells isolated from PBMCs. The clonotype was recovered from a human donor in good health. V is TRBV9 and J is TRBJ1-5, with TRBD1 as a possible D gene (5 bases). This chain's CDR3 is CASSLTGGYQPQHF. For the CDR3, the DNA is TGTGCCAGCAGCCTAACCGGGGGATATCAGCCCCAGCATTTT.